This T cell receptor (beta chain) was recovered during a study of blood T cell repertoires in COVID-19 (dated by TCRdb to between 2020 and 2021). About the study as a whole: Samples covering the acute and convalescent phases of COVID-19 were provided by collaborators in the United States, Italy and Spain. The material from the prospective study consisted of cDNA or gDNA derived from T cells, B-cell-depleted T cells, or PBMCs. Subjects who had been exposed to COVID-19, were actively infected with it, or had recovered from it provided the deeply sampled blood TCRbeta repertoires that made up the dataset. The repertoires were released in a freely available public database meant as a resource for research on the immune response to SARS-CoV-2. Samples were obtained from the ongoing ImmuneRACE study (first 160 participants) and from 1,200 or so subjects provided by 6 global collaborators. Nearly every sample came with metadata listing a de-identified subject ID, COVID-19 status, age in years and sex. Where available, HLA class I and class II types were obtained from metadata supplied by the sample provider rather than from assay-based typing.

What the work shows at the level of the full study, not this receptor alone: The amount of clinical and demographic metadata varied by source and participant and was provided uncurated.

Collaborating institutions collected whole blood in K2EDTA tubes following their own protocols. For TCRbeta analysis, collaborators shipped samples as frozen whole blood, isolated PBMCs, or DNA extracted from either of those sample types. V was cut back by 1 base and J by 0 bases, leaving a gap of 6 bases between them. Based on the germline V gene (reference sequence), the CDR1 and CDR2 sequences are MNHEY and SMNVEV. CDR3 length: 14 amino acids, cysteine to phenylalanine. Just the 42-base CDR3 DNA is kept, in frame starting at base 1. A remark on this clone: What this receptor recognizes is not known. Nothing much larger sits one base from this clone, and base qualities are not available.

TCRbeta CDR3 regions were amplified from genomic DNA using the immunoSEQ Assay, a bias-controlled multiplex PCR. In the original analysis: The number of nucleated cells in each sample was estimated from the amplification of reference gene primers within the assay. To quantify the absolute abundance of each unique TCRbeta CDR3 rearrangement, sequence reads were collapsed and filtered. For each sample, productive Simpson clonality was calculated by taking the square root of Simpson's diversity index across productive rearrangements. In TCRdb, the immuneACCESS table is reduced to in-frame sequences with V and J assigned. These tables do not hold every clone; where another copy was compared, an unresolved V gene accounts for under half, and the others remain unexplained. V and J calls and clone size follow that table, whereas D and trimming were derived from the DNA. The sample table holds fewer than 150,000 clones, of which 82% were seen once. The top ten hold roughly 4% of the sample.

The chain was built from TRBV27 and TRBJ1-1; the best D guess is TRBD1, with 5 bases matching. This receptor was identified in a woman older than 75 with acute or convalescent COVID-19. The sample comprised peripheral blood. The CDR3 reads as follows: CASSLYRMNTEAFF. The nucleotide sequence reads TGTGCCAGCAGTTTATACAGGATGAACACTGAAGCTTTCTTT.